In this sample, the clone carrying this T cell receptor beta chain turned up a few times. Its specificity is not known. This sample is drawn from a study of regulatory T cells in long-lasting Graves disease. Study as a whole: Persistence in Graves' disease denoted antithyroid drug use beyond 5 years alongside positive TSH receptor antibodies. The study's findings and limits: TCR diversity was lower in persistent than newly diagnosed Graves' disease. Among samples with persistent disease, TRBV28, TRBJ1-2 and TRBJ2-5 were favored.

Arm-PCR of CDR3 regions and iRepertoire HTBI primers were used to build TCR beta libraries. In the original workflow: Samples jointly harbored fewer than 70 TRBV and about 13 TRBJ segments. One entry per CDR3 protein results from TCRdb running MiXCR on the multiplex PCR reads. TCRdb, rather than the study authors, made the V and J calls. The table lists about 470,000 distinct CDR3 sequences, 20% to 25% of them singletons. CDR1 and CDR2 (germline): LGHDT, YNNKEL (reference sequence). The CDR3 contains 14 residues. V trimming: 11 bases; J trimming: 2 bases; junction bases outside the gene matches: 11. Time point specified: persistent/refractory GD, antithyroid drugs over 5 years with positive TRAb. PBMC-derived RNA was used for the TCR library.

The chain is built from TRBV3-1 and TRBJ1-2, with 7 bases fitting TRBD1. The source of this sequence is a female donor with Graves disease. The sample was peripheral blood mononuclear cells (PBMCs), taken when the disease was refractory, from a patient treated with antithyroid drugs. The CDR3 region is CASGSPDRNYGYTF. The CDR3, as DNA: TGTGCCTCCGGGTCCCCGGACAGGAACTATGGCTACACCTTC.